One T cell receptor beta chain is described in this entry. Its specificity is not known. Expansion with viral peptide pools was applied to antigen-specific CD4+ T cells by the ViraFEST assay prior to sequencing. When more than 9 days of culture had elapsed, CD4+ T cells were isolated. The person had a PCR-confirmed SARS-CoV-2 infection during March to December 2020. Each culture well received about 1.8 million PBMC. These cells were then cultured in IMDM with about 10 IU/ml IL-2 and 7.5 to 10 ug/ml peptides. The authors exchanged half the medium for IL-2 medium on days 3 and 7. Sequencing was performed with immunoSEQ multiplex PCR; in TCRdb, only in-frame clones are kept and a portion is missing. In the table there are about 27,000 clones, 69% of which are singletons. The data derive from a study of vaccination effects on CD4 cells after COVID-19. Study background: Each participant was administered two doses of either the BNT162b2 or the mRNA-1273 vaccine. There were two convalescent patients who gave samples 16 days and one week before vaccination.

The CDR3 loop spans 12 amino acids. The V gene's germline CDR1 is SGHVS and CDR2 FNYEAQ. The V gene lost 5 bases and the J gene lost 5 bases, with 9 bases spanning the gap. The source of this sequence is a human donor who had a prior SARS-CoV-2 infection. Sequences were derived from CD4+ T cells from PBMCs cultured with SARS-CoV-2 spike peptides, sampled before COVID-19 vaccination. The chain joins TRBV7-6 to TRBJ2-5; D uncertain. The CDR3 here is CASSPIPETQYF. Here the CDR3 DNA reads TGTGCCAGCAGCCCGATCCCCGAGACCCAGTACTTC.